The clone carrying this TCR beta chain was seen a few times. What it recognizes is unknown. The source of the sample is a study of T cells in Graves' hyperthyroidism and ophthalmopathy. V was clipped by 8 bases and J by 2 bases, with 15 bases between them. The CDR3 contains 15 residues. Germline V gene data show CDR1 as SEHNR and CDR2 as FQNEAQ (reference sequence). Study-level points and caveats: Blood also carried most thyroid clonotypes expanded above 0.001.

Authors of the study amplified TCR beta CDR3 regions from RNA transcripts. Initially, a first-round RT-PCR of the TCR CDR3 employed the HTBI primer set. TCRdb processed the multiplex PCR reads anew with MiXCR; each CDR3 protein has one entry. This sample carries about 840,000 distinct CDR3 sequences, 38% of them seen once, and the ten largest clones take about 8.9%. Input material: blood. The chain is built from TRBV7-9 and TRBJ2-2; D is possibly TRBD1 (7 bases). The receptor's source is a man aged 18 to 29 with Graves' hyperthyroidism. The CDR3 region is CASSRGDTNTGELFF. CDR3 nucleotides: TGTGCCAGCTCCAGGGGGGACACCAACACCGGGGAGCTGTTTTTT.